A selection of T cell receptor beta chains follows, all from one sample in a study of blood T cell repertoires in COVID-19. Some clones are missing from TCRdb's copy, which holds only in-frame ones; the method was immunoSEQ multiplex PCR. The sample records some 140,000 clones, 60% to 85% being singletons. The material sequenced was peripheral blood. All receptors derive from a man older than 75 with acute or convalescent COVID-19. Both conserved end residues are part of each CDR3. A D gene is named only where the DNA matches it firmly. Clone size is given for some rows only: seen once, a few or many times, or a class if the clone is expanded.

>TRBJ1-5|-|-|TRBV7-9
TGTGCCAGCAGCGCGACGAATCAGGCCCAGCATTTT
CASSATNQAQHF
>TRBJ2-5|-|-|TRBV14
TGTGCCAGCAGCCAAGTTCCTAAAGAGACCCAGTACTTC
CASSQVPKETQYF
>TRBJ1-5|TRBD1|-|TRBV24-1
TGTGCCACCAGTGACGGACAGGGGAGTAGCAATCAGCCCCAGCATTTT
CATSDGQGSSNQPQHF
>TRBJ1-1|-|-|TRBV7-9
TGTGCCAGCAGCCCTTACTTACTCGGGGGACGGACTGAAGCTTTCTTT
CASSPYLLGGRTEAFF
>TRBJ2-5|-|-|TRBV6-5
TGTGCCAGCAGTCTCCCGGGGAGGCTCCAAGAGACCCAGTACTTC
CASSLPGRLQETQYF
>TRBJ2-5|TRBD1|-|TRBV5-1
TGCGCCAGCAGCTTGGTCCACACAGGGGGCGCAGGTCAAGAGACCCAGTACTTC
CASSLVHTGGAGQETQYF
>TRBJ2-7|-|-|TRBV12-2
TGTGCAAGTCGCTCCGACAACGGGGACAGGCCCTACGAGCAGTACTTC
CASRSDNGDRPYEQYF
>TRBJ2-6|TRBD1|-|TRBV5-4
TGTGCCAGCAGCCCGGACAGGGGGGTTACTTCTGGGGCCAACGTCCTGACTTTC
CASSPDRGVTSGANVLTF
>TRBJ1-1|-|few|TRBV5-1
TGCGCCAGCACAGGTGTCCCCGCCTCTGAAGCTTTCTTT
CASTGVPASEAFF
>TRBJ2-1|TRBD2|once|TRBV20-1
TGCAGTGCCCATACTAGCGGGGGGCAGTTCTTC
CSAHTSGGQFF
>TRBJ2-3|TRBD2|-|TRBV25-1
TGTGCCAGCACCTCTAGCGGGGGATCAGATACGCAGTATTTT
CASTSSGGSDTQYF
>TRBJ1-6|-|-|TRBV21-1
TGTGCCAGCAGAATATCACCCCTCCACTTT
CASRISPLHF
>TRBJ2-1|TRBD1|-|TRBV20-1
TGCAGTGCGAACTGGGGGACAGGGAGATTCTTC
CSANWGTGRFF
>TRBJ1-3|-|-|TRBV11-2
TGTGCCAGCAGCTTAGGTCGGTTTGCAGGGCCTGGAAACACCATATATTTT
CASSLGRFAGPGNTIYF
>TRBJ2-5|-|-|TRBV6-5
TGTGCCAGCAGTCCCCGACTGCTACAAGAGACCCAGTACTTC
CASSPRLLQETQYF
>TRBJ2-7|-|-|TRBV7-2
TGTGCCAGCAGCTTAAGGGAGCTCTACGAGCAGTACTTC
CASSLRELYEQYF
>TRBJ1-2|TRBD1|-|TRBV9
TGTGCCAGCAGCGCCCTGGGGACAGGGGGTAACTATGGCTACACCTTC
CASSALGTGGNYGYTF
>TRBJ2-5|TRBD2|-|TRBV18
TGTGCCAGCTCTCAACCGGGACTAGCGGGGGTGGAGACCCAGTACTTC
CASSQPGLAGVETQYF
>TRBJ2-5|-|-|TRBV4-2
TGTGCCAGCAGCCAAGATATGCAGCAAGAGACCCAGTACTTC
CASSQDMQQETQYF
>TRBJ1-1|-|-|TRBV5-1
TGCGCCAGCAGCTCAATGACAGGTCTTATGAACACTGAAGCTTTCTTT
CASSSMTGLMNTEAFF
>TRBJ2-4|-|once|TRBV6-5
TGTGCCAGCACCGGGAAAAACATTCAGTACTTC
CASTGKNIQYF
>TRBJ1-5|TRBD1|few|TRBV29-1
TGCAGCGCCCTCCTCGGAGACAGGGACAATCAGCCCCAGCATTTT
CSALLGDRDNQPQHF
>TRBJ2-5|TRBD1|-|TRBV27
TGTGCCAGCAGTTCACTTGGGACAGGCTTCACTAACTTC
CASSSLGTGFTNF
>TRBJ2-7|-|-|TRBV6-2/TRBV6-3
TGTGCCAGCAGTTCGACAGGTCCCTACGAGCAGTACTTC
CASSSTGPYEQYF
>TRBJ2-2|-|few|TRBV7-2
TGTGCCAGCAGCCAGTACACCGGGGAGCTGTTTTTT
CASSQYTGELFF
>TRBJ2-3|TRBD1|-|TRBV7-3
TGTGCCAGCAGCTTAAATGGGGACAGGGGTTCGGATACGCAGTATTTT
CASSLNGDRGSDTQYF
>TRBJ1-5|-|many|TRBV19
TGTGCCAGTAGTCTCGCGGGGGGTTCCAATCAGCCCCAGCATTTT
CASSLAGGSNQPQHF
>TRBJ2-1|TRBD1|-|TRBV6-6
TGTGCCAGCAGTCCGGACAGGGCGGGGAGCTCCTACAATGAGCAGTTCTTC
CASSPDRAGSSYNEQFF
>TRBJ1-5|-|few|TRBV9
TGTGCCAGCAGCGTAGGCCCAGGGGCGAGTAATCAGCCCCAGCATTTT
CASSVGPGASNQPQHF
>TRBJ1-2|-|few|TRBV4-2
TGTGCCAGCAGCCATGATCAACAGAACCTTAACTATGGCTACACCTTC
CASSHDQQNLNYGYTF
>TRBJ2-7|TRBD1|-|TRBV30
TGTGCCTGGAAAACAGGGGGGTTAATTGGCTACGAGCAGTACTTC
CAWKTGGLIGYEQYF
>TRBJ1-1|-|-|TRBV7-9
TGTGCCAGCACCCCCTCGGGGGGTCAAGCTTTCTTT
CASTPSGGQAFF
>TRBJ2-5|-|-|TRBV30
TGTGCCTGGAGTGCTCACAGCCAAGAGACCCAGTACTTC
CAWSAHSQETQYF
>TRBJ2-7|-|-|TRBV5-1
TGCGCCAGCAGCTTGGTAGGGGGACCCGGTTCCGAGCAGTACTTC
CASSLVGGPGSEQYF
>TRBJ2-7|-|-|TRBV11-1
TGTGCCAGCAGCTTAAGTCGAGGGTCCTACGAGCAGTACTTC
CASSLSRGSYEQYF
>TRBJ1-5|TRBD1|-|TRBV5-1
TGCGCCAGCAGCGACGGGGACAGTGACAATCAGCCCCAGCATTTT
CASSDGDSDNQPQHF
>TRBJ1-2|TRBD1|-|TRBV5-8
TGTGCCAGCAGGGACAGGGGGCAGGTTGGCTATGGCTACACCTTC
CASRDRGQVGYGYTF
>TRBJ2-1|TRBD2|-|TRBV25-1
TGTGCCAGCAGTGAGGTCCAGCGGGGGAGCGATGAGCAGTTCTTC
CASSEVQRGSDEQFF
>TRBJ1-5|TRBD1|-|TRBV18
TGTGCCAGCTCACCGGGACAGGGGACTGGGCAGCCCCAGCATTTT
CASSPGQGTGQPQHF
>TRBJ1-6|-|-|TRBV27
TGTGCCAGCAGTATCCTAAGGGGGACCTATAATTCACCCCTCCACTTT
CASSILRGTYNSPLHF
>TRBJ1-2|TRBD1|-|TRBV6-1
TGTGCCAGCAGTCCCGGGACAGGGGGCAGCACCTTC
CASSPGTGGSTF
>TRBJ1-6|-|-|TRBV7-9
TGTGCCAGCAGCTTTGCAGGTTCCCATCTGAATTCACCCCTCCACTTT
CASSFAGSHLNSPLHF
>TRBJ1-6|-|few|TRBV5-1
TGCGCCAGCAGCTCTGGGGCAGGCTCCTATAATTCACCCCTCCACTTT
CASSSGAGSYNSPLHF
>TRBJ2-3|TRBD2|-|TRBV3-1/TRBV3-2
TGTGCCAGCAGCCCAGATCTAGCGGGGGGGCAAGATACGCAGTATTTT
CASSPDLAGGQDTQYF
>TRBJ2-7|TRBD1|-|TRBV2
TGTGCCAGCAGCACAGACAGGGGGTCTATCTACGAGCAGTACTTC
CASSTDRGSIYEQYF
>TRBJ1-1|-|-|TRBV4-3
TGCGCCAGCAGCCAAGAAATAGTAGGGGCCCTCACTGAAGCTTTCTTT
CASSQEIVGALTEAFF